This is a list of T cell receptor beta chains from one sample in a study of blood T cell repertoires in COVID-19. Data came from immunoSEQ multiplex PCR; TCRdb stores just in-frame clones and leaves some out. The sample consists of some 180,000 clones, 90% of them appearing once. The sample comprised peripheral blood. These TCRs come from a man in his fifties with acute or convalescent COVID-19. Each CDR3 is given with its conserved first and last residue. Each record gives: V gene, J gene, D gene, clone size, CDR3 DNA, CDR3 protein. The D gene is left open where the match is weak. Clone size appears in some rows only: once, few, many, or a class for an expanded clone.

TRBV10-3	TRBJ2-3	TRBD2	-	TGTGCCATTCGGGTGGGACTAGCGGGAGTCTCAGATACGCAGTATTTT	CAIRVGLAGVSDTQYF
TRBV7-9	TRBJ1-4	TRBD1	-	TGTGCCAGCAGCTCCGACAGGGAGAATGAAAAACTGTTTTTT	CASSSDRENEKLFF
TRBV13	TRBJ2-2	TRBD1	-	TGTGCCAGCAGCCACCGGGACAGGGAGAATTCGAACACCGGGGAGCTGTTTTTT	CASSHRDRENSNTGELFF
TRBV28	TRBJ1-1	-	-	TGTGCCAGCAGTTTGGCAGGCCTGGGCACTGAAGCTTTCTTT	CASSLAGLGTEAFF
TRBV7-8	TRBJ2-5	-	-	TGTGCCAGCAGCTTATCTTACGACAGACAAGAGACCCAGTACTTC	CASSLSYDRQETQYF
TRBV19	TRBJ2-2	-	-	TGTGCCAGCTTCGGACTCAAGAACAACGGGGAGCTGTTTTTT	CASFGLKNNGELFF
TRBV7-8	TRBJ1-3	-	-	TGTGCCAGCAGCTTTGGTAGGGGCTCTGGAAACACCATATATTTT	CASSFGRGSGNTIYF
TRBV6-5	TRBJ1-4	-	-	TGTGCCAGCAGTTACTCGATTCGGGGGGATGAAAAACTGTTTTTT	CASSYSIRGDEKLFF
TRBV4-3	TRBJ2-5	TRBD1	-	TGCGCCAGCAGCCTCGGGACAGGGGGAGAGACCCAGTACTTC	CASSLGTGGETQYF
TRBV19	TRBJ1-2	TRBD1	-	TGTGCCAGTAGTACCGGACAGGGACCCTATGGCTACACCTTC	CASSTGQGPYGYTF
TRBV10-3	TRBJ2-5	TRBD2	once	TGTGCCGTGGGGGGGGGACAAGAGACCCAGTACTTC	CAVGGGQETQYF
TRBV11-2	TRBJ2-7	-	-	TGTGCCAGCAGCTTAAACCGAATAGACGAGCAGTACTTC	CASSLNRIDEQYF
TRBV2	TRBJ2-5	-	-	TGTGCCAGCGGTCTGAGTCAAGAGACCCAGTACTTC	CASGLSQETQYF
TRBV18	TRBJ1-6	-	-	TGTGCCAGCTCGCCTAATACAGGGAATTCACCCCTCCACTTT	CASSPNTGNSPLHF
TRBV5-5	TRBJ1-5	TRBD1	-	TGTGCCAGCAGCCGGACAGGGGGCGCAAATCAGCCCCAGCATTTT	CASSRTGGANQPQHF
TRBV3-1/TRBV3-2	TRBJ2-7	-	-	TGTGCCAGCAGCCAAGATGGGAGTTTCGAGCAGTACTTC	CASSQDGSFEQYF
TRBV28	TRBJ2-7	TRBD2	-	TGTGCCAGCAGTTTAATAGCGGGAGTCGAGCAGTACTTC	CASSLIAGVEQYF
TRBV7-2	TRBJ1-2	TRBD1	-	TGTGCCAGCAGCCCCCGGACAGGGGGTGGTGGCTACACCTTC	CASSPRTGGGGYTF
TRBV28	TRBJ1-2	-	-	TGTGCCAGCAGTTTATCTCCGACAGCAAACTATGGCTACACCTTC	CASSLSPTANYGYTF
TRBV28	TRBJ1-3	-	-	TGTGCCAGCAGTTTAACAGGTTTCTCTGGAAACACCATATATTTT	CASSLTGFSGNTIYF
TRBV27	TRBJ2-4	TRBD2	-	TGTGCCAGCAGTAGGACTAGCGCGGGGTTCAAAAACATTCAGTACTTC	CASSRTSAGFKNIQYF
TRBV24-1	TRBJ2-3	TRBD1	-	TGTGCCACCAGTGATGTCGGACAGGGGGGGACAGATACGCAGTATTTT	CATSDVGQGGTDTQYF
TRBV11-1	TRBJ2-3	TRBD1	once	TGTGCCAGCAGCCTTGACAGGGCCCCGCAGTATTTT	CASSLDRAPQYF
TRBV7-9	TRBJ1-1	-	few	TGTGCCAGCAGCTCCCGTCTCTCCGGACAAGATAACACTGAAGCTTTCTTT	CASSSRLSGQDNTEAFF
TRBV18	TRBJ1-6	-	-	TGTGCCAGCTCACCAAACAGGGCAACCTATAATTCACCCCTCCACTTT	CASSPNRATYNSPLHF
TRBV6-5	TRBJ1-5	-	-	TGTGCCAGCACCGGGGGATATAGCAATCAGCCCCAGCATTTT	CASTGGYSNQPQHF
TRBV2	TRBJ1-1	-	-	TGTGCCAGCAGTGGTAGAGGCATGAACACTGAAGCTTTCTTT	CASSGRGMNTEAFF